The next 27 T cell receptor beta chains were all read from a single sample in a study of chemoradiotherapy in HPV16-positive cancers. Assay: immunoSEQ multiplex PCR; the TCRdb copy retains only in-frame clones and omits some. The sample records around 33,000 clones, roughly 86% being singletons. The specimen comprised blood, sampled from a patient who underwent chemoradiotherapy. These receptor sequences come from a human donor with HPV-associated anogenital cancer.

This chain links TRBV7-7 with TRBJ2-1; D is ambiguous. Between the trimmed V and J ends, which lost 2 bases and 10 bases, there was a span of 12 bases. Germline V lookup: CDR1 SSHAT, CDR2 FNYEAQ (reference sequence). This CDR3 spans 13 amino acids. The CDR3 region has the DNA TGTGCCAGCAGCTTAACCAAACAGAGAGAGCAGTTCTTC. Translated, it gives CASSLTKQREQFF.

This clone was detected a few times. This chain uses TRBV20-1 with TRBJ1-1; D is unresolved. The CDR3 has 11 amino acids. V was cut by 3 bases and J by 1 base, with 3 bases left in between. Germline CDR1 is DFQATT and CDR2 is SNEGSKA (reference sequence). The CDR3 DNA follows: TGCAGTGCTAGGGGGAACACTGAAGCTTTCTTT. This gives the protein CSARGNTEAFF.

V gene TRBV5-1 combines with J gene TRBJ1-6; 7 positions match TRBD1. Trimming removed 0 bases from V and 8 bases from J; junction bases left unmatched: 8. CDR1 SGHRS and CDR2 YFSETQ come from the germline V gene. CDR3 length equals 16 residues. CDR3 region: CASSLVQGGIDSPLHF. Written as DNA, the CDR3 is TGCGCCAGCAGCTTGGTTCAGGGGGGGATAGATTCACCCCTCCACTTT.

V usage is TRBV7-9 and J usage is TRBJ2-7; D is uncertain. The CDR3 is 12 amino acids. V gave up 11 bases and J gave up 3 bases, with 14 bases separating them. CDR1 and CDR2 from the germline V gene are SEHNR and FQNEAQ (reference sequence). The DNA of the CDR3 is TGTGCCTCCTCCTGGGATCTCTACGAGCAGTACTTC. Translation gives CASSWDLYEQYF.

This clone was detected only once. The CDR3, as DNA: TGTGCCAGCAGCTTAGTAACGGAGAACACTGAAGCTTTCTTT. Protein: CASSLVTENTEAFF. V gene TRBV7-2 combines with J gene TRBJ1-1; D is unclear. V was clipped by 1 base and J by 1 base, with 7 bases between them. This CDR3 contains 14 residues. Germline V gives CDR1 SGHTA, CDR2 FQGNSA.

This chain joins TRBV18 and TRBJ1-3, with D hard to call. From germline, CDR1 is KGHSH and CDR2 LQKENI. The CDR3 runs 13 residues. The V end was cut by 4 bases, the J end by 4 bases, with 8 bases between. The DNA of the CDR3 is TGTGCCAGCTCACGGGAAGAGGGAAACACCATATATTTT. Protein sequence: CASSREEGNTIYF. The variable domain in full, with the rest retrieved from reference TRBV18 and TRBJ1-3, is NAGVMQNPRHLVRRRGQEARLRCSPMKGHSHVYWYRQLPEEGLKFMVYLQKENIIDESGMPKERFSAEFPKEGPSILRIQQVVRGDSAAYFCASSREEGNTIYFGEGSWLTVV.

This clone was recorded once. The CDR3 reads CASSAGTGGPETQYF. The CDR3 coding sequence is TGTGCCAGCAGCGCAGGGACAGGGGGCCCAGAGACCCAGTACTTC. This sequence joins TRBV11-2 and TRBJ2-5; 12 bases map to TRBD1. The CDR3 sequence is 15 residues long. The V segment lost 5 bases and the J segment 4 bases; nucleotides outside the gene matches: 5. Germline assignment: CDR1 SGHAT and CDR2 FQNNGV. The full variable domain, with the rest looked up from reference TRBV11-2 and TRBJ2-5, is EAGVAQSPRYKIIEKRQSVAFWCNPISGHATLYWYQQILGQGPKLLIQFQNNGVVDDSQLPKDRFSAERLKGVDSTLKIQPAKLEDSAVYLCASSAGTGGPETQYFGPGTRLLVL.

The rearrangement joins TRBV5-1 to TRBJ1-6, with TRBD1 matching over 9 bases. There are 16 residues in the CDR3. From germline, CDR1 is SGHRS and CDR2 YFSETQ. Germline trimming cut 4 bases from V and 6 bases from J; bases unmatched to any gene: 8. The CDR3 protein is CASSQQGALGNSPLHF. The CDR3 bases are TGCGCCAGCAGCCAACAGGGGGCCCTTGGTAATTCACCCCTCCACTTT. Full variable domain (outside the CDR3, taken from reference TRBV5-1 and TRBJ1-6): KAGVTQTPRYLIKTRGQQVTLSCSPISGHRSVSWYQQTPGQGLQFLFEYFSETQRNKGNFPGRFSGRQFSNSRSEMNVSTLELGDSALYLCASSQQGALGNSPLHFGNGTRLTVT.

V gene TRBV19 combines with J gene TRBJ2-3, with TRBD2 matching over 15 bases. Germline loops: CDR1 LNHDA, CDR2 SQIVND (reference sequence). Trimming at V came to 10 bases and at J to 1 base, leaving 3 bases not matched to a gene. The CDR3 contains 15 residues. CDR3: CATRTSGGGTDTQYF. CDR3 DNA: TGTGCCACTCGGACTAGCGGGGGGGGCACAGATACGCAGTATTTT.

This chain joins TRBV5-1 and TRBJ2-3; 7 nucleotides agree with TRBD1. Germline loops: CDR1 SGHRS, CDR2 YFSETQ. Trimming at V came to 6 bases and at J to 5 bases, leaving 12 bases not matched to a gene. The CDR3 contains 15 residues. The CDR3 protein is CASTISGQAGDTQYF. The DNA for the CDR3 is TGCGCCAGCACCATATCAGGACAGGCCGGAGATACGCAGTATTTT.

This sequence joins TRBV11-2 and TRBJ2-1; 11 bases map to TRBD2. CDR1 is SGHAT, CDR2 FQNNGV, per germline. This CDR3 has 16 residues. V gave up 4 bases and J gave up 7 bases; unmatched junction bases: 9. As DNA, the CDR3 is TGTGCCAGCAGCTCACTAGCGGGGGCTTTTAGGAATGAGCAGTTCTTC. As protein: CASSSLAGAFRNEQFF.

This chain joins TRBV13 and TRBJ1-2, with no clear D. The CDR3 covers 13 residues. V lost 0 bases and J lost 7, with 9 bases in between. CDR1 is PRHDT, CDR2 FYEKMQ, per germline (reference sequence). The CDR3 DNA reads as TGTGCCAGCAGCTTAGGCAGGTCCTTTGGCTACACCTTC. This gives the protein CASSLGRSFGYTF.

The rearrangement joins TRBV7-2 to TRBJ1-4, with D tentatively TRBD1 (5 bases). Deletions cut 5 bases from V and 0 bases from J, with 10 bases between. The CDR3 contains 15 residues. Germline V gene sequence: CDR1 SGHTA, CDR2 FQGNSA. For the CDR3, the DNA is TGTGCCAGCAGCCCCCAGACAGCAACTAATGAAAAACTGTTTTTT. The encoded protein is CASSPQTATNEKLFF.

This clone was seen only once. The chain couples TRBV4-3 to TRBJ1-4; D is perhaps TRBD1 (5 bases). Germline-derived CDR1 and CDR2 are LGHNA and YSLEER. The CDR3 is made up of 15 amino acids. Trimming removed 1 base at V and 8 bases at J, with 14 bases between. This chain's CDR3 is CASSQGVGRDEKLFF. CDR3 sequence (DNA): TGCGCCAGCAGCCAAGGGGTTGGGAGGGACGAAAAACTGTTTTTT.

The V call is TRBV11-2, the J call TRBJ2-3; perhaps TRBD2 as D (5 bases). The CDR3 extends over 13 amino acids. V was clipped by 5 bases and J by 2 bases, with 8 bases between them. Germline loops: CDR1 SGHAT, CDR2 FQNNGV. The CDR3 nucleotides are TGTGCCAGCAGCACCGGGAACACAGATACGCAGTATTTT. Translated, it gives CASSTGNTDTQYF.

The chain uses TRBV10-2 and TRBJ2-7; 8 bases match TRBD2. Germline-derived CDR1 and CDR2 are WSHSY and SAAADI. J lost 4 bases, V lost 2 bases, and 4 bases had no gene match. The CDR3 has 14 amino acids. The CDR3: CASSEAGGWYEQYF. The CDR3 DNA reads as TGCGCCAGCAGTGAGGCGGGGGGTTGGTACGAGCAGTACTTC.

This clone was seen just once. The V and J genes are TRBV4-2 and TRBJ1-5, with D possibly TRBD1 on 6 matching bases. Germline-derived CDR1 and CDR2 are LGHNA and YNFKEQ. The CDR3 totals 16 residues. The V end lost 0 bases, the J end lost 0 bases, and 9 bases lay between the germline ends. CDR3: CASSQEGGHSNQPQHF. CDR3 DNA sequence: TGTGCCAGCAGCCAAGAGGGGGGCCATAGCAATCAGCCCCAGCATTTT.

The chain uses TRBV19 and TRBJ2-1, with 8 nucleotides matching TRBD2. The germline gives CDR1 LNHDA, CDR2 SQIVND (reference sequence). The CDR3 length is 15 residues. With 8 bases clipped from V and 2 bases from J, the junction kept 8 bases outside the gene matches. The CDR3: CASSAPAGAYNEQFF. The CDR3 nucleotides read TGTGCCAGTTCGGCTCCAGCGGGGGCCTACAATGAGCAGTTCTTC. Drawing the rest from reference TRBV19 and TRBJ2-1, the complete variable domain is DGGITQSPKYLFRKEGQNVTLSCEQNLNHDAMYWYRQDPGQGLRLIYYSQIVNDFQKGDIAEGYSVSREKKESFPLTVTSAQKNPTAFYLCASSAPAGAYNEQFFGPGTRLTVL.

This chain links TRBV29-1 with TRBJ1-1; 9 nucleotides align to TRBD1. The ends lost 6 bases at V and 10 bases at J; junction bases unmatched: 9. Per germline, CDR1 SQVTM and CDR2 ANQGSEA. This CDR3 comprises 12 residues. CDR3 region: CSVLTGGGGAFF. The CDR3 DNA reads TGCAGCGTCCTCACAGGGGGCGGTGGAGCTTTCTTT.

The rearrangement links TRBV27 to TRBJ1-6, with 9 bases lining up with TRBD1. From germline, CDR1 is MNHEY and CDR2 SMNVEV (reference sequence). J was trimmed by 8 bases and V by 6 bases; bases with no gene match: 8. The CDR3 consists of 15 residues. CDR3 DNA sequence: TGTGCCAGCAGGGACCGGGACAGGGAGGATTCACCCCTCCACTTT. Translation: CASRDRDREDSPLHF.

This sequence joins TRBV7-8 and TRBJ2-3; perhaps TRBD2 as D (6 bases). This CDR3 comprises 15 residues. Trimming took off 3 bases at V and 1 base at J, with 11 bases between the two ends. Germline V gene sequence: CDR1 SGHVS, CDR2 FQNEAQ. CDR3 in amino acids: CASSFPEGGTDTQYF. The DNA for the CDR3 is TGTGCCAGCAGCTTTCCGGAGGGAGGCACAGATACGCAGTATTTT.

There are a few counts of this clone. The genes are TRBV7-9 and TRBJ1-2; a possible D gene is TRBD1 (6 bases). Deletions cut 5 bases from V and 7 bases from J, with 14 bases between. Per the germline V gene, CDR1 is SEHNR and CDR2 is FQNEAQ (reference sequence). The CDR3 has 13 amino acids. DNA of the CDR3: TGTGCCAGCAGCCCGGGACACCGGGGTGGCTACACCTTC. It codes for CASSPGHRGGYTF.

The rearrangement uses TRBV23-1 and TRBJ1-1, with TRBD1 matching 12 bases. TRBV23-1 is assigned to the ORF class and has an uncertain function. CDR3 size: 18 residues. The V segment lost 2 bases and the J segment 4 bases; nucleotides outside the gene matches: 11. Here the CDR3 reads CASSQPGGTGGSCTEAFF. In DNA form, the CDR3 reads TGCGCCAGCAGTCAACCGGGGGGGACAGGGGGCTCGTGCACTGAAGCTTTCTTT.

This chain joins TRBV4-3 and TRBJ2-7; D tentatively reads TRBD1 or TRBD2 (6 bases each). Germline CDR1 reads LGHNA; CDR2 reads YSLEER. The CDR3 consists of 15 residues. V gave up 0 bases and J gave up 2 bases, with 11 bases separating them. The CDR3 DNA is TGCGCCAGCAGCCAAGATCTTCGGGGGCCCTACGAGCAGTACTTC. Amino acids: CASSQDLRGPYEQYF.

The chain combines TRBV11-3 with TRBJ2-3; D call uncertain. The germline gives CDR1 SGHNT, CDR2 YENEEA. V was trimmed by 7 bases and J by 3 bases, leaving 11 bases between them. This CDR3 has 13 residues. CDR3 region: CASMGPKTDTQYF. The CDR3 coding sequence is TGTGCCAGCATGGGCCCAAAGACAGATACGCAGTATTTT. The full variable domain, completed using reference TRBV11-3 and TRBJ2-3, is EAGVVQSPRYKIIEKKQPVAFWCNPISGHNTLYWYLQNLGQGPELLIRYENEEAVDDSQLPKDRFSAERLKGVDSTLKIQPAELGDSAVYLCASMGPKTDTQYFGPGTRLTVL.

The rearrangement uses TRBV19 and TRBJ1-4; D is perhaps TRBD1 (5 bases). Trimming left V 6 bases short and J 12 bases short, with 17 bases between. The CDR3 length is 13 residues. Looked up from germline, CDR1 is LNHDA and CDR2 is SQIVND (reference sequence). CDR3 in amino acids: CASRGEGVSELFF. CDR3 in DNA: TGTGCCAGTAGGGGGGAAGGGGTAAGCGAACTGTTTTTT.

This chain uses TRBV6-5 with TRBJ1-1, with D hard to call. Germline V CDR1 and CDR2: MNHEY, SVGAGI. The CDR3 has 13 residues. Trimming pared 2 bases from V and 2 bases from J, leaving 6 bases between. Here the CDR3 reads CASSYGINTEAFF. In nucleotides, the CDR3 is TGTGCCAGCAGTTACGGGATTAACACTGAAGCTTTCTTT.